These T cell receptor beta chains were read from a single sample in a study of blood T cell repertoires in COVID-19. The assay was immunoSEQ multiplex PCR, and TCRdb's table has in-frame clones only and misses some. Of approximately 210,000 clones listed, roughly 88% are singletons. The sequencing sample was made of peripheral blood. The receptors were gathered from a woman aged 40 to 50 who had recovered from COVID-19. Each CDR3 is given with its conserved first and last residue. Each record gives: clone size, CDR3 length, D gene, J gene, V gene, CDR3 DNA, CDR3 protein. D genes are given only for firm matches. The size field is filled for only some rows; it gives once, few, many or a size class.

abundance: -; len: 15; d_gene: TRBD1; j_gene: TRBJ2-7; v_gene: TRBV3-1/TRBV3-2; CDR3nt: TGTGCCAGCAGCCAACTCCTCACAGGGGGGTACGAGCAGTACTTC; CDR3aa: CASSQLLTGGYEQYF
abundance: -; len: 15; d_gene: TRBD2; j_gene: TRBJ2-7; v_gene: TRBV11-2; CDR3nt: TGTGCCAGCAGCCCAATAGCCGGGAGGGCCTTCGAGCAGTACTTC; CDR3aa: CASSPIAGRAFEQYF
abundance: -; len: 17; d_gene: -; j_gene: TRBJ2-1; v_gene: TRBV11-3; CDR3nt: TGTGCCAGCAGCTTAGACCCCGTACCGGGAGTTTACAATGAGCAGTTCTTC; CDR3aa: CASSLDPVPGVYNEQFF
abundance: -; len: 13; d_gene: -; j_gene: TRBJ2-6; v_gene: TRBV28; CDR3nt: TGTGCCAGCAGCTCACATGGGGCCAACGTCCTGACTTTC; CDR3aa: CASSSHGANVLTF
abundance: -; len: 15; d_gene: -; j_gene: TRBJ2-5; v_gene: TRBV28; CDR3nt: TGTGCCAGCAGTTTAAGTGGTCAGGGTGGAAAGACCCAGTACTTC; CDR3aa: CASSLSGQGGKTQYF
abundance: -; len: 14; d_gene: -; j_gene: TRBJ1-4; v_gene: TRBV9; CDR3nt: TGTGCCAGCAGCCCATCCCCAACTAATGAAAAACTGTTTTTT; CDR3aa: CASSPSPTNEKLFF
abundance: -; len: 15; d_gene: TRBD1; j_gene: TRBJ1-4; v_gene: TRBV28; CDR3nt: TGTGCCAGCAGTTCAAGACAGGGGGCGGGGGAAAAACTGTTTTTT; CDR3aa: CASSSRQGAGEKLFF
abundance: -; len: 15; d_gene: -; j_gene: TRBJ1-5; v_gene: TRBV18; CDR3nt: TGTGCCAGCTCACCACCTCCCGGAGGGTTCCAGCCCCAGCATTTT; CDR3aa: CASSPPPGGFQPQHF
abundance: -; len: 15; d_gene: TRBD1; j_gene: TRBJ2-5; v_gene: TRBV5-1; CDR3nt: TGCGCCAGCAGCTTGGAACAGGGGGTCCAAGAGACCCAGTACTTC; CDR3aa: CASSLEQGVQETQYF
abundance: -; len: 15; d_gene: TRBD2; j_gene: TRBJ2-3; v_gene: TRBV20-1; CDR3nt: TGCAGTGCTAGTAGCCTAGCGGGAATAACAGATACGCAGTATTTT; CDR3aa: CSASSLAGITDTQYF
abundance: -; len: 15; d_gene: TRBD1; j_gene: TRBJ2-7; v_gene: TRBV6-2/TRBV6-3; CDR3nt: TGTGCCAGCAGTGTTCGTTGGGACAGGGGCCACGAGCAGTACTTC; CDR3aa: CASSVRWDRGHEQYF
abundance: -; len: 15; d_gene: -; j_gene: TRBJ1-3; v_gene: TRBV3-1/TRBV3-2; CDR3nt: TGTGCCAGCAGCCAAGACAGGCGAGCTGGAAACACCATATATTTT; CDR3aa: CASSQDRRAGNTIYF
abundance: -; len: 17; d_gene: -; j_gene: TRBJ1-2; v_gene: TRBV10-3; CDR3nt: TGTGCCATCAGTGAGCCACCAGGAACAGGGCGCGGCTATGGCTACACCTTC; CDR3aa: CAISEPPGTGRGYGYTF
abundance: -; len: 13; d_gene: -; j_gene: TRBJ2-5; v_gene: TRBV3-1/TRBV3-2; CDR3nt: TGTGCCAGCGGTGACTACGCCGAAGAGACCCAGTACTTC; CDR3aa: CASGDYAEETQYF
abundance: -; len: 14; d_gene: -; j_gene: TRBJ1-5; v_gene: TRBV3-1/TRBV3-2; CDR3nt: TGTGCCAGCAGCCAAAGGGGAGGTTCTCAGCCCCAGCATTTT; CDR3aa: CASSQRGGSQPQHF
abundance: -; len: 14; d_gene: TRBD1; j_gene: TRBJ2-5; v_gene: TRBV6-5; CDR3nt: TGTGCCAGCAGTTACGACAGGGCCCAAGAGACCCAGTACTTC; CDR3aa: CASSYDRAQETQYF
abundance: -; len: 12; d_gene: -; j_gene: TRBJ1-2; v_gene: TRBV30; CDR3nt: TGTGCCTGGACGATAGCTAACTATGGCTACACCTTC; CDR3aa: CAWTIANYGYTF
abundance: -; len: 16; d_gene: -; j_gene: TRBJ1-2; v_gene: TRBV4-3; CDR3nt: TGCGCCAGCAGCCAAGCTGGGTGGGGCCAGAACTATGGCTACACCTTC; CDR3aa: CASSQAGWGQNYGYTF
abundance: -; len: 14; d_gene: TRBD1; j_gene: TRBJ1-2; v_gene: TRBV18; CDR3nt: TGTGCCAGCTCACCACCGCAGGGGGACTATGGCTACACCTTC; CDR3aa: CASSPPQGDYGYTF
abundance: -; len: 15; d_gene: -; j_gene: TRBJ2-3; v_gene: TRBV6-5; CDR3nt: TGTGCCAGCAGTTTAGCGAGCGCGAGCACAGATACGCAGTATTTT; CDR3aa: CASSLASASTDTQYF
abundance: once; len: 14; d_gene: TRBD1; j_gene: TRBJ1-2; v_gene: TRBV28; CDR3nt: TGTGCCAGCAGTCAGGGGGCGCAGAAAAACGGCTACACCTTC; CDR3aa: CASSQGAQKNGYTF
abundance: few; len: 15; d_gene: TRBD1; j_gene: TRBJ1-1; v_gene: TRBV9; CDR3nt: TGTGCCAGCAGCATAATACAGGGGGCTCAAACTGAAGCTTTCTTT; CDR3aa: CASSIIQGAQTEAFF
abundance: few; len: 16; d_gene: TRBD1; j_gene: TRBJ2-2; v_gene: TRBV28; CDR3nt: TGTGCCAGCAGCCCACAGGGGGGATTGAACACCGGGGAGCTGTTTTTT; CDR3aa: CASSPQGGLNTGELFF
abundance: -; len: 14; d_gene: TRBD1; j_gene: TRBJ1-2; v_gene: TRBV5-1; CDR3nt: TGCGCCAGCAGCTTGGACGCAGGGGGTGATGGCTACACCTTC; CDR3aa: CASSLDAGGDGYTF
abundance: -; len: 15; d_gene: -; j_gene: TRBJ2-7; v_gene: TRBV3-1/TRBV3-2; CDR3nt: TGTGCCAGCAGCCTGGGAAGGACTGCCTCCTACGAGCAGTACTTC; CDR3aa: CASSLGRTASYEQYF
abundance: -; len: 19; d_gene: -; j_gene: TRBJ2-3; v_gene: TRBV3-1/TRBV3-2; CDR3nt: TGTGCCAGCAGCCAATCCGTTCCCGGGAGAAGTGAGAGCACAGATACGCAGTATTTT; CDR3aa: CASSQSVPGRSESTDTQYF
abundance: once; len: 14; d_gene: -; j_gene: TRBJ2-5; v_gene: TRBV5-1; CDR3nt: TGCGCCAGCAGCTCCGGACAGCTCCAAGAGACCCAGTACTTC; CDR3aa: CASSSGQLQETQYF
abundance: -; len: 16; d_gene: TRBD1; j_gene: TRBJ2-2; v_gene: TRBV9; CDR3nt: TGTGCCAGCAGCAGCCGGGACAGGGACGGCACCGGGGAGCTGTTTTTT; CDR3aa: CASSSRDRDGTGELFF
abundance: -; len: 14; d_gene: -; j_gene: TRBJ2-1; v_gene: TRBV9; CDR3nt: TGTGCCAGCAGTCCCTCAACTAGATCCAATGAGCAGTTCTTC; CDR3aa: CASSPSTRSNEQFF
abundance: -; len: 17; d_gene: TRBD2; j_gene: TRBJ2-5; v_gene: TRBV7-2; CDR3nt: TGTGCCAGCAGCCCCCGCGGTAGCGGGAGTCTCTGGGAGACCCAGTACTTC; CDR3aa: CASSPRGSGSLWETQYF
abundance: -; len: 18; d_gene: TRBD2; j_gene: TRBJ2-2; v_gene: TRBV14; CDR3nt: TGTGCCAGCAGCCACAGGGGGCCGGCTAGCGGGAGCGCCGGGGAGCTGTTTTTT; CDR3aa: CASSHRGPASGSAGELFF
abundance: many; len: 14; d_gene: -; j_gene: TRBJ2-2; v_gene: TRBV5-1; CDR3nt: TGCGCCAGCAGCTTGGGAGGGAACACCGGGGAGCTGTTTTTT; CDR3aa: CASSLGGNTGELFF
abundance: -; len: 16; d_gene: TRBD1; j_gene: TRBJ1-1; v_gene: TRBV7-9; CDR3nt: TGTGCCACCCCGCGAAACAGGGGGCCTTTGAACACTGAAGCTTTCTTT; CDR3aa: CATPRNRGPLNTEAFF
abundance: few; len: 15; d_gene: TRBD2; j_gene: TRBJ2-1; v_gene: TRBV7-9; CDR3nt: TGTGCCAGCAGCATGGGACTAGCGGAGTACAATGAGCAGTTCTTC; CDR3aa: CASSMGLAEYNEQFF
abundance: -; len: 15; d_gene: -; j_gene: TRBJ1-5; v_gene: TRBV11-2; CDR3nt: TGTGCCAGCAGCTTCAGGGGCCTGGCGGGTCAGCCCCAGCATTTT; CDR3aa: CASSFRGLAGQPQHF
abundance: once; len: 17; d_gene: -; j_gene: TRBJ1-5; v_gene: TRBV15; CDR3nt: TGTGCCACCTCAGATCTAACCATAGACAGGCCAGGACAGCCCCAGCATTTT; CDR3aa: CATSDLTIDRPGQPQHF
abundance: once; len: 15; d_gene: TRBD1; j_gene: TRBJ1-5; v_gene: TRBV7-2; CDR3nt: TGTGCCAGCAGCACAGGACAGGGGGAGGTTCAGCCCCAGCATTTT; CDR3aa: CASSTGQGEVQPQHF
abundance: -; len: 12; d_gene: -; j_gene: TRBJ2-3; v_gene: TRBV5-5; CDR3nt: TGTGCCAGCAGCCCCGGACTAGATACGCAGTATTTT; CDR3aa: CASSPGLDTQYF